This T cell receptor beta chain was identified in a study of T cell responses to AZD1222 COVID-19 vaccine. Assay used: immunoSEQ multiplex PCR; TCRdb lists only in-frame clones, some missing. The sample yields 150,000 to 200,000 clones, 80% to 90% seen once. The CDR3 has 14 residues. Between the trimmed V and J ends, which lost 7 bases and 1 base, there was a span of 13 bases. The V gene's germline CDR1 is MNHEY and CDR2 SVGAGI. The chain is built from TRBV6-5 and TRBJ1-1; tentatively, D is TRBD1 (5 bases). The receptor was isolated from an adult in good health. The material was peripheral blood, obtained on day 0 of AZD1222 vaccination. In nucleotides, the CDR3 is TGTGCCAGCACCGCTCCAACAGGGAACACTGAAGCTTTCTTT. Its protein product is CASTAPTGNTEAFF.